This T cell receptor (beta chain) was captured by sequencing in a study of shared clonotypes between healthy human individuals. Using immunoSEQ multiplex PCR, the repertoire was profiled, and TCRdb retains in-frame clones only, with some absent. The table has about 470,000 clones, 75% to 85% seen once. Germline CDR1 SGHTA, CDR2 FQGNSA. Between the trimmed V and J ends, which lost 1 base and 7 bases, there was a span of 8 bases. This CDR3 is 13 amino acids long. This clonotype was obtained from a woman aged 40 to 49 in good health. Some clones in this sample may be carry-over from other donors' samples. Sequencing was carried out using PBMCs. This sequence joins TRBV7-2 and TRBJ2-1; maybe TRBD2 (5 bases). The CDR3 DNA sequence: TGTGCCAGCAGCTTAGTTCAGCGGAATGAGCAGTTCTTC. Protein: CASSLVQRNEQFF.